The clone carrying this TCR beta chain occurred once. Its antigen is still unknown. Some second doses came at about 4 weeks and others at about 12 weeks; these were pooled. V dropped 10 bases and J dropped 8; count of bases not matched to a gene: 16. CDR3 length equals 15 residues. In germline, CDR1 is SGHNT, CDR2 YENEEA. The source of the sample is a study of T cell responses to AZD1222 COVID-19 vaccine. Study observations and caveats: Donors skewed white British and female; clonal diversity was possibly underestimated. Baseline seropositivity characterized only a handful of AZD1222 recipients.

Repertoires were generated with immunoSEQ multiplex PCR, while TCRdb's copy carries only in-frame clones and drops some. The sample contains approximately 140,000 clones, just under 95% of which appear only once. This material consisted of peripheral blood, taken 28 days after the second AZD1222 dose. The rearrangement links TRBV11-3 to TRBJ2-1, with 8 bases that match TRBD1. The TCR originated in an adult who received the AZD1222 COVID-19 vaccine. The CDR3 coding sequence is TGTGCCACCGCGCGCGGACAGGGAGATTTGGATGAGCAGTTCTTC. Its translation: CATARGQGDLDEQFF.